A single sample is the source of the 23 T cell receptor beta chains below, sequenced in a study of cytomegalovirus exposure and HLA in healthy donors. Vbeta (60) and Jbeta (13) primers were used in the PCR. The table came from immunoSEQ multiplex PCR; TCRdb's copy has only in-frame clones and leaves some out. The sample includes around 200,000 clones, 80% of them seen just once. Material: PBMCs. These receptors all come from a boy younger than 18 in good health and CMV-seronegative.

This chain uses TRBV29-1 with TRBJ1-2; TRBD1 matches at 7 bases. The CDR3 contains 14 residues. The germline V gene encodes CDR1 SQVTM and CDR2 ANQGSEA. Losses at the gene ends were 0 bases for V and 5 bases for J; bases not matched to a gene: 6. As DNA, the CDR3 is TGCAGCGTTGAAGAACGGACAGGACTTTATGGCTACACCTTC. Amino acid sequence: CSVEERTGLYGYTF.

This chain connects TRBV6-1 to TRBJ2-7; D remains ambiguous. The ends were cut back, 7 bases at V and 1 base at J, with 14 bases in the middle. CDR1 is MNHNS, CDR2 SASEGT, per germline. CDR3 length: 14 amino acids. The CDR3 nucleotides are TGTGCCAGCAATTTAGAGGTTACTTCCTACGAGCAGTACTTC. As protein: CASNLEVTSYEQYF.

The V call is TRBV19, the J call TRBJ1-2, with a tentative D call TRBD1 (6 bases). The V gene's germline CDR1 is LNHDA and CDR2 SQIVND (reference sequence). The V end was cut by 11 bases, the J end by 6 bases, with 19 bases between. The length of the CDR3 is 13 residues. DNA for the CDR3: TGTGCCTGGGTTTGGGAGGGGGGCCATGGCTACACCTTC. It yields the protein CAWVWEGGHGYTF.

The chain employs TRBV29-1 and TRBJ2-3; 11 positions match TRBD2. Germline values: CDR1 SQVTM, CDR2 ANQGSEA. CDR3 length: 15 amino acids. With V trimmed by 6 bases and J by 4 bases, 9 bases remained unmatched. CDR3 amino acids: CSVALAGGGSDTQYF. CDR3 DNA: TGCAGCGTCGCCCTAGCGGGAGGTGGTTCAGATACGCAGTATTTT.

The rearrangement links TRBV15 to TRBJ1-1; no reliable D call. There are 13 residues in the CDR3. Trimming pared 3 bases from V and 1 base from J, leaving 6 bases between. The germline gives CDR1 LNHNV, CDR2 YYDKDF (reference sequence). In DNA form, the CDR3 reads TGTGCCACCAGCAGGACACCGAACACTGAAGCTTTCTTT. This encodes CATSRTPNTEAFF.

The CDR3 DNA sequence: TGTGCCAGCAGACCCACAGGGGGCTCACCTTACAATGAGCAGTTCTTC. Translating it yields CASRPTGGSPYNEQFF. The chain is built from TRBV7-3 and TRBJ2-1; 9 nucleotides align to TRBD1. Germline CDR1 reads SGHTA; CDR2 reads FQGTGA. The CDR3 consists of 16 residues. Trimming took 6 bases from V and 4 from J; bases not matched to a gene: 10.

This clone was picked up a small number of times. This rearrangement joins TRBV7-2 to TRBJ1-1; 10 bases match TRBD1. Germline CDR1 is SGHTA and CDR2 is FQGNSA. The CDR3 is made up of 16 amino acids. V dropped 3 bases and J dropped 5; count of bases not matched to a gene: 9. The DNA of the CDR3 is TGTGCCAGCAGCTTTTCAACCGGGACAGGGGTAACTGAAGCTTTCTTT. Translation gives CASSFSTGTGVTEAFF.

CDR3 in amino acids: CASSLAGLVAYEQYF. The CDR3, as DNA: TGTGCCAGCAGCTTAGCGGGACTAGTGGCCTACGAGCAGTACTTC. This chain joins TRBV11-3 and TRBJ2-7; 8 bases agree with TRBD2. The CDR3 runs 15 residues. V trimming: 1 base; J trimming: 2 bases; junction bases outside the gene matches: 4. Germline CDR1 and CDR2: SGHNT and YENEEA.

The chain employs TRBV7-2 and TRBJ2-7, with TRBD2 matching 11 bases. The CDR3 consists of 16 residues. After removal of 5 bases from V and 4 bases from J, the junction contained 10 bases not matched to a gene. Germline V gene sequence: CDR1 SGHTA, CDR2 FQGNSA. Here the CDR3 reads CASSPLLAGGFYEQYF. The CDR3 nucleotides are TGTGCCAGCAGCCCACTCCTAGCGGGGGGCTTTTACGAGCAGTACTTC.

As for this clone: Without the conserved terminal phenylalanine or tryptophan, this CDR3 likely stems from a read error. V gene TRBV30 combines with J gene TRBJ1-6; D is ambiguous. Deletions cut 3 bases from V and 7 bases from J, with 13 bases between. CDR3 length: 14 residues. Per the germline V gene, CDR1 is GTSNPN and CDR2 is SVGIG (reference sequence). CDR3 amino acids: CAWSFGQRNSPLHL. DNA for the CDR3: TGTGCCTGGAGCTTCGGGCAGCGGAATTCACCCCTCCACCTT.

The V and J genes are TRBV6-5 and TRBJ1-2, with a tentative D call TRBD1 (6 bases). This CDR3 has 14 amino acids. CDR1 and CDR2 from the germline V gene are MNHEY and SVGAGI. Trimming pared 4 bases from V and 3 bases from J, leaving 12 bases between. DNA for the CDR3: TGTGCCAGCAGTTCGACAGGACTCCACTATGGCTACACCTTC. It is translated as CASSSTGLHYGYTF.

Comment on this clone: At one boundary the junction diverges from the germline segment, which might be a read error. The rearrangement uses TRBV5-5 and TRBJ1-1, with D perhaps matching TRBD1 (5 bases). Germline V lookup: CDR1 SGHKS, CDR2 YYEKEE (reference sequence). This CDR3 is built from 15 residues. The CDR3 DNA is TGTGCCAGCAGTTTGGGGCTTGGAGGTTTTTTTGAAGCTTTCTTT. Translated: CASSLGLGGFFEAFF.

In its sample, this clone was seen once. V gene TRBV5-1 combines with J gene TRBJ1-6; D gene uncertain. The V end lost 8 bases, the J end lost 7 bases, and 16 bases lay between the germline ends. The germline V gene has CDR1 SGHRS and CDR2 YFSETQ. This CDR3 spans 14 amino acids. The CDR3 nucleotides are TGCGCCAGTTCCATCGATAGGAGGAATTCACCCCTCCACTTT. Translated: CASSIDRRNSPLHF.

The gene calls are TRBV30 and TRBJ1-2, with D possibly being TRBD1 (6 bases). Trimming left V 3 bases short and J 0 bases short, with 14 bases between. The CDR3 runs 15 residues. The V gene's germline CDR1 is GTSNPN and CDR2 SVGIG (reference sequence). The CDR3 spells CAWSRGRLSNYGYTF. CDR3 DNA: TGTGCCTGGAGCAGGGGACGACTATCTAACTATGGCTACACCTTC. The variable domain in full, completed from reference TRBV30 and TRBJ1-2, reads SQTIHQWPATLVQPVGSPLSLECTVEGTSNPNLYWYRQAAGRGLQLLFYSVGIGQISSEVPQNLSASRPQDRQFILSSKKLLLSDSGFYLCAWSRGRLSNYGYTFGSGTRLTVV.

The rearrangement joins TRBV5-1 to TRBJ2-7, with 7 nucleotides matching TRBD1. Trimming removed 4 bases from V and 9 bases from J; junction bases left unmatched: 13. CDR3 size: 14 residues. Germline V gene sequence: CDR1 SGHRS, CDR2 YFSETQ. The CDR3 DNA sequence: TGCGCCAGCAGCGAGTCGGACAGGACCCCGGGGCAGTACTTC. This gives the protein CASSESDRTPGQYF.

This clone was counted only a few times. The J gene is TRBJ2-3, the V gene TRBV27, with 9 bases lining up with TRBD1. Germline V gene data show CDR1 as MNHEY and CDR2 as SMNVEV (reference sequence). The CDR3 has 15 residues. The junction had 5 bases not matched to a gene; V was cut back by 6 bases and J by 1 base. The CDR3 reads CASSPRDRGTDTQYF. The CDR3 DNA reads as TGTGCCAGCAGCCCAAGGGACAGGGGCACAGATACGCAGTATTTT.

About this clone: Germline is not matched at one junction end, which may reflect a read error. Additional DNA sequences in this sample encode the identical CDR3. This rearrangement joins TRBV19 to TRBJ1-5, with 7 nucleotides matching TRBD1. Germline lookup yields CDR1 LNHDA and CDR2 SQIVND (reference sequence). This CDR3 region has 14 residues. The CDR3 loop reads CASSTQGGFQPQHF. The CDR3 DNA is TGTGCTAGTAGTACCCAAGGGGGCTTCCAGCCCCAGCATTTT.

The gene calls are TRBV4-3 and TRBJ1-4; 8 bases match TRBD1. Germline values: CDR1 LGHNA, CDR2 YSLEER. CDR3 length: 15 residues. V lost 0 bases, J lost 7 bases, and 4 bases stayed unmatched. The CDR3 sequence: CASSQDRGRFEKLFF. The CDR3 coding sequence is TGCGCCAGCAGCCAAGACAGGGGGCGCTTTGAAAAACTGTTTTTT.

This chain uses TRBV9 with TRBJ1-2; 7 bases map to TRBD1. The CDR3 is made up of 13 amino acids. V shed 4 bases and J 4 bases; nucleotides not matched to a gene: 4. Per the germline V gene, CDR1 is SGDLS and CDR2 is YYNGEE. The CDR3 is CASSPGTVYGYTF. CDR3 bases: TGTGCCAGCAGCCCTGGGACAGTCTATGGCTACACCTTC.

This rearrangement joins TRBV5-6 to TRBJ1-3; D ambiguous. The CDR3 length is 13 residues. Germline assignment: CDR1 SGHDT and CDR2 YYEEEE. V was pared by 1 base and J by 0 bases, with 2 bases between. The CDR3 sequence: CASSLYSGNTIYF. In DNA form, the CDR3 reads TGTGCCAGCAGCTTGTACTCTGGAAACACCATATATTTT.

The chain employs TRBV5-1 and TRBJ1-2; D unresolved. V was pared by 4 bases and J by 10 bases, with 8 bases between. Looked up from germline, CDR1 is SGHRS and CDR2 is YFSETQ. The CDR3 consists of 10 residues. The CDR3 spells CASSPRDYTF. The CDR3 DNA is TGCGCCAGCAGCCCCCGGGACTACACCTTC. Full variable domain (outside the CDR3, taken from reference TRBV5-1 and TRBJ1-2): KAGVTQTPRYLIKTRGQQVTLSCSPISGHRSVSWYQQTPGQGLQFLFEYFSETQRNKGNFPGRFSGRQFSNSRSEMNVSTLELGDSALYLCASSPRDYTFGSGTRLTVV.

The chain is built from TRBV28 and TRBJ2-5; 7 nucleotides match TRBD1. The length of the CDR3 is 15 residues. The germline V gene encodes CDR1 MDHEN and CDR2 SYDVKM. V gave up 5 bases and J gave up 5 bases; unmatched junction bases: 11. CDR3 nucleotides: TGTGCCAGCAGTGCTGCAGGGGGTTCGGGGGAGACCCAGTACTTC. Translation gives CASSAAGGSGETQYF.

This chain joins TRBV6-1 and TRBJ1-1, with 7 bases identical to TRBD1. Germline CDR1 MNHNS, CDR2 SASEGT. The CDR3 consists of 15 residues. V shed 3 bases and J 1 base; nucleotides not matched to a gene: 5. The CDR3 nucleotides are TGTGCCAGCAGTGAGTTGACAGGGAAGAACACTGAAGCTTTCTTT. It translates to CASSELTGKNTEAFF.